This T cell receptor beta chain derives from a study of post-analysis software for immune sequencing data. Study as a whole: Relapsing-remitting, secondary progressive and progressive-relapsing multiple sclerosis courses were included.

V gave up 2 bases and J gave up 4 bases; unmatched junction bases: 6. Germline loops: CDR1 MNHEY, CDR2 SMNVEV (reference sequence). The CDR3 is 16 amino acids. Study findings and constraints: When patients were compared with controls, about 5 TRBV segments were more frequent, TRBV5-6, TRBV5-1 and TRBV20-1 among them.

Incorporated into the TCR beta cDNA libraries were unique molecular identifiers, which served to reduce PCR and sequencing biases. When about 0.85 to 11 million T cells were used, they gave approximately 450,000 cDNA molecules. Using its own MiXCR run on the PCR reads, TCRdb lists one record per CDR3 protein. The profile shows 450,000 or so distinct CDR3 sequences, roughly 45% of them singletons. The table lists this clonotype with a few counts. Its antigen is currently unknown. J is TRBJ2-1 and V is TRBV27; 9 bases are a match to TRBD2. Sequenced: blood. This receptor was taken from a girl aged 10 to 17 with multiple sclerosis. CDR3 sequence reads: CASSLPGTSSYNEQFF. CDR3 DNA: TGTGCCAGCAGTTTACCTGGGACTAGCAGTTACAATGAGCAGTTCTTC.